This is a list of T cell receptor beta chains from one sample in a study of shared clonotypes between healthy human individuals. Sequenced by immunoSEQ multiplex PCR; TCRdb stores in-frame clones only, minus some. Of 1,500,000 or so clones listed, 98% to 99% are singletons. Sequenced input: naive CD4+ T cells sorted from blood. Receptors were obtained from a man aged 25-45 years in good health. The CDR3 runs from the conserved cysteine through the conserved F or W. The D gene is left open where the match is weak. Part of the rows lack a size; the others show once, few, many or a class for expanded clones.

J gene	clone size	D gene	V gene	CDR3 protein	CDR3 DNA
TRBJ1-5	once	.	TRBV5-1	CASSVTGTGQPQHF	TGCGCCAGCAGCGTAACAGGGACGGGTCAGCCCCAGCATTTT
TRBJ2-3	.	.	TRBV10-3	CAISEGREYGTDTQYF	TGTGCCATCAGTGAAGGTCGGGAGTACGGCACAGATACGCAGTATTTT
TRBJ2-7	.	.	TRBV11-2	CASSLTGNHEQYF	TGTGCCAGCAGCTTAACGGGAAACCACGAGCAGTACTTC
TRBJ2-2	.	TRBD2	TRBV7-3	CASSLTSGRGTGELFF	TGTGCCAGCAGCTTAACTAGCGGGAGAGGGACCGGGGAGCTGTTTTTT
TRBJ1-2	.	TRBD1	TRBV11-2	CASSALMTGRDGYTF	TGTGCCAGCAGCGCCCTAATGACAGGGAGGGATGGCTACACCTTC
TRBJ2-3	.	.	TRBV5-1	CASSLDRDTQYF	TGCGCCAGCAGCTTGGACCGAGATACGCAGTATTTT
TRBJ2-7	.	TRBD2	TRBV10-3	CAISERTSGRSYEQYF	TGTGCCATCAGTGAAAGGACTAGCGGCCGCTCCTACGAGCAGTACTTC
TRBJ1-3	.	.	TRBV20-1	CSATVGNTIYF	TGCAGTGCTACAGTTGGAAACACCATATATTTT
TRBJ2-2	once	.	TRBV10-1	CASSGDLGGELFF	TGCGCCAGCAGCGGGGACCTGGGCGGGGAGCTGTTTTTT
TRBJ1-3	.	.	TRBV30	CAWGDPDSGNTIYF	TGTGCCTGGGGAGACCCCGACTCTGGAAACACCATATATTTT
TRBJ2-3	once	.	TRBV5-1	CASSVLGLTDTQYF	TGCGCCAGCAGCGTTCTTGGACTCACAGATACGCAGTATTTT
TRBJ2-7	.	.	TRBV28	CATTPVSSYEQYF	TGTGCCACCACCCCAGTGAGCTCCTACGAGCAGTACTTC
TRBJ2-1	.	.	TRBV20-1	CSAPAYNEQFF	TGCAGTGCCCCCGCCTACAATGAGCAGTTCTTC
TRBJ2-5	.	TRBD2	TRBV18	CASSPRSGGEETQYF	TGTGCCAGCTCACCTCGAAGCGGGGGAGAAGAGACCCAGTACTTC
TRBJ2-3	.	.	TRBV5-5	CASSLAVDTQYF	TGTGCCAGCAGCTTGGCCGTGGATACGCAGTATTTT
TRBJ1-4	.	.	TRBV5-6	CASSLAGRDLTNEKLFF	TGTGCCAGCAGCTTGGCCGGAAGAGATTTGACTAATGAAAAACTGTTTTTT
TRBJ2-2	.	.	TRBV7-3	CASSLSAGATGELFF	TGTGCCAGCAGCTTAAGTGCAGGGGCCACCGGGGAGCTGTTTTTT
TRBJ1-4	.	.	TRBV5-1	CASSYYQPNEKLFF	TGCGCCAGCAGCTACTACCAACCTAATGAAAAACTGTTTTTT
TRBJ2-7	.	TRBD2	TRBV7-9	CASSHEGTRAYEQYF	TGTGCCAGCAGTCACGAGGGGACTAGAGCCTACGAGCAGTACTTC
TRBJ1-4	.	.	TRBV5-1	CASSLSGRNEKLFF	TGCGCCAGCAGCTTGTCTGGGAGGAATGAAAAACTGTTTTTT
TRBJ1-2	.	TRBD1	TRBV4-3	CASSQVHGTGGGYGYTF	TGCGCCAGCAGCCAAGTGCACGGGACAGGGGGCGGCTATGGCTACACCTTC
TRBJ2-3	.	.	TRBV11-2	CASSFDRTDTQYF	TGTGCCAGCAGCTTTGACAGAACAGATACGCAGTATTTT